The 19 T cell receptor beta chains below were found in one sample sequenced in a study of CD8+ T cells in alopecia areata. Extracted RNA was reverse transcribed, and the resulting cDNA served as sequencing template. Clones were sequenced by immunoSEQ multiplex PCR, and TCRdb holds only the in-frame ones, with some missing. Observed in the sample are approximately 300,000 clones, none of them singletons. The study sorted pooled cutaneous lymph node cells by CD4, CD8alpha, NKG2D, NKG2ACE and other markers. The sequenced material came from CD4+ T cells sorted from a lymph node. The receptors derive from a C3H/HeJ mouse with alopecia areata. The strain's MHC type: H2-k.

A note on this clone: Gene names and germline match the mouse. The DNA read from the CDR3 is TGTGCCAGCAGTCTTAACAGAAACTCC. Protein: CASSLNRNS. Given in full, the CDR3 is CASSLNRNSDYTF. The V call is TRBV13-1, the J call TRBJ1-2; D remains unclear. The read terminates 4 residues before the CDR3 end, so the remaining end is supplied by the germline J gene. Germline V lookup: CDR1 NSHNY, CDR2 SYGAGN. Trimming stripped 4 bases from V and 1 base from J, with 8 bases between. The CDR3 is made up of 13 amino acids.

With regard to this clone: Any gene name here is a mouse gene name. The observed sequence ends 4 residues before the CDR3 terminus, with the missing tail filled in from the germline J gene. Other DNA sequences in the same sample also yield this CDR3. This chain joins TRBV13-2 and TRBJ2-7; TRBD1 matches 11 bases. This CDR3 region has 13 residues. Germline V CDR1 and CDR2: NNHNN, SYGAGS (reference sequence). The CDR3: CASGRDRGYEQYF. The covered CDR3 bases are TGTGCCAGCGGGCGGGACAGGGGGTAT.

This clone was seen only a few times. Gene names are mouse gene names. The read terminates 4 residues before the CDR3 end, so the remaining end is supplied by the germline J gene. The chain uses TRBV13-2 and TRBJ2-4, with D tentatively TRBD1 (5 bases). This CDR3 is built from 14 residues. The germline gives CDR1 NNHNN, CDR2 SYGAGS (reference sequence). V lost 2 bases and J lost 2, with 9 bases in between. CDR3 amino acids: CASGERTNQNTLYF. The part of the CDR3 DNA that was read is TGTGCCAGCGGTGAACGGACAAATCAAAAC.

With regard to this clone: The gene names here belong to mouse. From the germline J gene comes the end of the CDR3, since the read stops 4 residues before it. The rearrangement joins TRBV13-1 to TRBJ1-2, with 7 bases fitting TRBD1. CDR3 length: 14 residues. Germline CDR1 reads NSHNY; CDR2 reads SYGAGN. CDR3 residues: CASSAEGAGSDYTF. CDR3 DNA, as far as it was read: TGTGCCAGCAGTGCGGAGGGGGCAGGGTCC.

As for this clone: Genes and germline come from the mouse. The sequenced fragment ends 4 residues before the CDR3 boundary, so the rest is inferred from the germline J gene. In the same sample, other DNA sequences code for this CDR3. The chain links TRBV3 to TRBJ2-5; 13 positions agree with TRBD2. The V gene end was trimmed by 5 bases and the J gene end by 3 bases; junction bases not matched to a gene: 5. The CDR3 totals 16 residues. Germline lookup yields CDR1 SNHLY and CDR2 FYNGKV (reference sequence). The CDR3 bases that were read are TGTGCCAGCAGCCCCGGGACTGGGGGGGGTCAAGAC. Amino acids: CASSPGTGGGQD. In full, the CDR3 reads CASSPGTGGGQDTQYF. Supplemented by reference TRBV3 and TRBJ2-5, the full variable domain reads GPKVLQIPSHQIIDMGQMVTLNCDPVSNHLYFYWYKQILGQQMEFLVNFYNGKVMEKSKLFKDQFSVERPDGSYFTLKIQPTALEDSAVYFCASSPGTGGGQDTQYFGPGTRLLVL.

This clone was counted only a few times. These gene names are mouse names. CDR3 sequence reads: CARMGGPSNTGQLYF. Incomplete CDR3 DNA: TGTGCTAGGATGGGGGGGCCATCTAACACCGGG. This chain connects TRBV17 to TRBJ2-2, with TRBD2 matching over 9 bases. The DNA ends 4 residues before the CDR3 does, and the rest of the CDR3 is filled in from the germline J gene. The germline V gene has CDR1 MNHDT and CDR2 YYDKIL. Trimming cost V 9 bases and J 2 bases; bases outside gene matches: 7. This CDR3 is built from 15 residues.

This clone was counted between two and nine times. Here the gene names and germline are mouse. The CDR3 end lies 4 residues beyond the end of the read and is filled in from the germline J gene. The chain carries TRBV17 and TRBJ2-7, with a tentative D call TRBD1 (5 bases). This CDR3 contains 15 residues. Germline CDR1 reads MNHDT; CDR2 reads YYDKIL. The V end was cut by 0 bases, the J end by 1 base, with 10 bases between. This CDR3 reads CASSRDRGQSYEQYF. The CDR3 DNA, read in part, is TGTGCTAGCAGTAGAGATAGAGGACAATCCTAT.

As concerns this clone: The gene names given are mouse names. With the read ending 4 residues before the CDR3 end, the germline J gene is used to fill in that end. The chain couples TRBV5 to TRBJ2-1; 9 bases are a match to TRBD2. The V and J ends lost 4 bases and 1 base, in that order; junction bases with no gene match: 5. CDR3 length: 16 amino acids. The germline gives CDR1 LGHNA, CDR2 YNLKQL (reference sequence). The DNA read from the CDR3 is TGTGCCAGCAGCCCCACTGGGGGGCGCAACTATGCT. This codes for CASSPTGGRNYA. The full CDR3 is CASSPTGGRNYAEQFF.

Comment on this clone: Here the gene names and germline are mouse. The read ends 4 residues shy of where the CDR3 ends; the end is completed using the germline J gene. This CDR3 is also generated by other DNA sequences in the sample. The genes are TRBV13-1 and TRBJ2-1; possibly TRBD2 for D (8 bases). The CDR3 has 16 amino acids. Trimming shortened V by 0 bases and J by 4 bases, and 14 bases separated the two germline ends. Germline CDR1 NSHNY, CDR2 SYGAGN. The CDR3 is CASSDAGGALYAEQFF. The sequenced part of the CDR3 DNA is TGTGCCAGCAGTGATGCAGGGGGGGCGTTGTATGCT.

On this clone: Gene names are the mouse ones. The read finishes 4 residues shy of the CDR3 end, and the germline J gene is used to complete it. The chain uses TRBV19 and TRBJ2-1; 7 bases align to TRBD2. J was trimmed by 1 base and V by 1 base; bases with no gene match: 2. The CDR3 is 15 residues long. Germline V gives CDR1 FNHDT, CDR2 SITEND (reference sequence). This CDR3 reads CASSIKTGNYAEQFF. The part of the CDR3 DNA that was read is TGTGCCAGCAGTATAAAGACTGGGAACTATGCT.

With respect to this clone: The genes and germline here are from mouse. The CDR3 end falls 4 residues outside the read, so it is completed with the germline J gene. V and J are TRBV5 and TRBJ2-5, with D maybe TRBD2 (6 bases). Trimming took off 4 bases at V and 3 bases at J, with 8 bases between the two ends. The germline V gene has CDR1 LGHNA and CDR2 YNLKQL (reference sequence). This CDR3 contains 13 residues. The sequenced CDR3 bases are TGTGCCAGCAGCCGGGGGGTTCAAGAC. It specifies CASSRGVQD. The entire CDR3 is CASSRGVQDTQYF.

This clone was seen more than once but under ten times. Gene labels here are mouse ones. The CDR3 is cut off 4 residues early in the read; its end comes from the germline J gene. The chain links TRBV13-3 to TRBJ2-3, with TRBD1 identical over 7 bases. In germline, CDR1 is NNHDY, CDR2 SYVADS. CDR3 length: 15 residues. J lost 0 bases, V lost 4 bases, and 5 bases had no gene match. Partial CDR3 DNA: TGTGCCAGCAGTCCCGACAGGGATAGTGCAGAA. Translated, it gives CASSPDRDSAE. The whole CDR3 reads CASSPDRDSAETLYF.

This clone was picked up a small number of times. Mouse names are used for the genes. The sequenced part of the CDR3 DNA is TGTGCCAGCAGCCTCTGGGGGGGCTATGCT. Translation: CASSLWGGYA. The whole CDR3 protein reads CASSLWGGYAEQFF. The chain links TRBV13-3 to TRBJ2-1; 9 bases are a match to TRBD2. The read halts 4 residues ahead of the CDR3 end, with the missing end drawn from the germline J gene. With 5 bases clipped from V and 3 bases from J, the junction kept 3 bases outside the gene matches. Germline CDR1 NNHDY, CDR2 SYVADS. CDR3 length equals 14 residues.

Worth noting for this clone: Gene names are mouse gene names. The read ends 4 residues early relative to the CDR3; the germline J gene fills the gap. The chain has TRBV5 and TRBJ1-2; D is perhaps TRBD1 (5 bases). V was shortened by 5 bases and J by 0 bases, with 13 bases between the two germline ends. In germline, CDR1 is LGHNA, CDR2 YNLKQL (reference sequence). The CDR3 length is 15 residues. CDR3 DNA (partial): TGTGCCAGCAGCGCGGGGAGACAGACAAACTCC. It specifies CASSAGRQTNS. The whole CDR3 protein reads CASSAGRQTNSDYTF.

Comments on this clone: Gene names are the mouse ones. Different DNA sequences within this sample yield the same CDR3. The sequenced part of the CDR3 DNA is TGTGCCAGCAGTATAAGGGACTGGGGGTAT. Translation gives CASSIRDWGY. The full CDR3 sequence reads CASSIRDWGYEQYF. This chain joins TRBV19 and TRBJ2-7, with TRBD2 matching over 11 bases. The read ends 4 residues before the CDR3 terminus; that terminus is restored from the germline J gene. The CDR3 totals 14 residues. The V gene's germline CDR1 is FNHDT and CDR2 SITEND (reference sequence).

Remarks on this clone: The gene names here belong to mouse. The read terminates 4 residues ahead of where the CDR3 ends, so the germline J gene completes it. This chain uses TRBV13-3 with TRBJ2-2, with 7 bases fitting TRBD1. The V gene end was trimmed by 6 bases and the J gene end by 1 base; junction bases not matched to a gene: 3. The CDR3 covers 14 residues. Germline loops: CDR1 NNHDY, CDR2 SYVADS. CDR3 sequence reads: CASNRDRNTGQLYF. The covered CDR3 bases are TGTGCCAGCAACCGGGACAGAAACACCGGG.

This clone was recorded a few times. Germline and genes: mouse. The read ends 4 residues before the CDR3 terminus; that terminus is restored from the germline J gene. This sequence joins TRBV17 and TRBJ2-7; D is undetermined. The CDR3 is 12 amino acids. CDR1 MNHDT and CDR2 YYDKIL come from the germline V gene. The sequenced CDR3 bases are TGTGCTAGCAGTAGGAGGAGGGAT. Encoded protein: CASSRRRD. The full CDR3 protein reads CASSRRRDEQYF.

This clone appeared a few times. Gene labels here are mouse ones. The read gets to within 4 residues of the CDR3 end, and the germline J gene fills in the rest. The rearrangement joins TRBV1 to TRBJ2-3; 10 bases align to TRBD2. The germline V gene encodes CDR1 NSQYPW and CDR2 LRSPGD (reference sequence). The V gene end was trimmed by 4 bases and the J gene end by 0 bases; junction bases not matched to a gene: 4. The CDR3 is 16 residues long. The CDR3 region is CTCSVGLGSSAETLYF. CDR3 bases read: TGCACCTGCAGTGTGGGACTGGGGTCTAGTGCAGAA.

Points on this clone: Gene names are mouse gene names. The CDR3 end lies 4 residues beyond the end of the read and is filled in from the germline J gene. The chain carries TRBV13-2 and TRBJ1-2; tentative D call: TRBD1 (6 bases). Germline V gene lookup returns CDR1 NNHNN and CDR2 SYGAGS (reference sequence). The CDR3 spans 14 residues. The CDR3 region is CASGDAGGARDYTF. CDR3 DNA (partial): TGTGCCAGCGGTGATGCTGGGGGGGCGCGC.